These T cell receptor beta chains were read from a single sample in a study of cytomegalovirus exposure and HLA in healthy donors. Method: immunoSEQ multiplex PCR; TCRdb's copy keeps in-frame clones and lacks some. The table has roughly 260,000 clones, approximately 87% seen once. The sequencing input was PBMCs. The receptors were gathered from a man aged 18 to 29 in good health and CMV-seronegative. CDR3s include the opening cysteine and the closing phenylalanine or tryptophan. The order of the fields is J gene, V gene, CDR3 protein.

TRBJ2-3 | TRBV29-1 | CSVAPGQVTDTQYF
TRBJ2-7 | TRBV5-4 | CASSLLGASGSGYEQYF
TRBJ1-1 | TRBV7-2 | CASSLLVTGQGKAFF
TRBJ2-7 | TRBV7-9 | CASSPLDRVDDEQYF
TRBJ2-1 | TRBV29-1 | CSTTADNEQFF
TRBJ2-1 | TRBV28 | CASRVGGTSGYNEQFF
TRBJ1-4 | TRBV5-4 | CASRPGPGGEKLFF
TRBJ1-4 | TRBV7-2 | CASSLGPATNEKLFF
TRBJ2-4 | TRBV27 | CASREGQAKNIQYF
TRBJ1-5 | TRBV6-1 | CASSEDIPDRERANNQPQHF
TRBJ1-5 | TRBV16 | CASSHEWSNQPQHF
TRBJ2-1 | TRBV5-1 | CASSSWTSGGVSYNEQFF
TRBJ1-1 | TRBV27 | CASSLSTRGTEAFF
TRBJ1-6 | TRBV6-1 | CASVDRGPRGEPLHF
TRBJ1-5 | TRBV4-1 | CASSQESGSQPQHF
TRBJ1-2 | TRBV30 | CAWSAGGASYTF
TRBJ1-1 | TRBV29-1 | CSVDAGRHTEAFF
TRBJ2-2 | TRBV7-3 | CASSLFVTGVTGELFF
TRBJ2-7 | TRBV19 | CASRRGREYEQYF
TRBJ1-2 | TRBV7-2 | CASSLGAGKGYTF
TRBJ2-1 | TRBV7-9 | CASSGVAGGAKEQFF
TRBJ2-7 | TRBV2 | CATPKLAGGYEQYF
TRBJ2-7 | TRBV6-6 | CASSQGQRDEQYF
TRBJ2-1 | TRBV11-3 | CASSLSGRAYNEQFF
TRBJ2-1 | TRBV7-8 | CASSPTPVASEQFF
TRBJ1-4 | TRBV25-1 | CASSESIPGTGDEKLFF
TRBJ2-3 | TRBV9 | CASSAGTSGEDTQYF
TRBJ2-1 | TRBV5-1 | CASSLRERSGEQFF
TRBJ2-2 | TRBV19 | CASSIGPGGTELFF